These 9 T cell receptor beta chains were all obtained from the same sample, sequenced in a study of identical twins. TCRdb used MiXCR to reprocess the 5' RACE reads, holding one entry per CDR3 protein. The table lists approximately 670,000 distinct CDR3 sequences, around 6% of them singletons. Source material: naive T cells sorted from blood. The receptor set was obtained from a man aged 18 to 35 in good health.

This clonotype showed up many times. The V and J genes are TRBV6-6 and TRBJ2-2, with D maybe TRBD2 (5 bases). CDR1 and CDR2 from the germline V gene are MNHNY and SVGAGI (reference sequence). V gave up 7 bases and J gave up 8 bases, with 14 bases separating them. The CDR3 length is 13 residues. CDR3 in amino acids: CASMGRWQGELFF. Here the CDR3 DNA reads TGTGCCAGCATGGGGAGATGGCAGGGGGAGCTGTTTTTT.

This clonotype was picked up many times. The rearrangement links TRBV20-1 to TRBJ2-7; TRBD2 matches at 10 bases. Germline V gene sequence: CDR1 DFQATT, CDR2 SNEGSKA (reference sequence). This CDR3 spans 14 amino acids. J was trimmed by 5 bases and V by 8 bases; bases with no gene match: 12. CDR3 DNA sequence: TGCAGTTGTAGGCTAGCGGGAGCGATTGACGAGCAGTACTTC. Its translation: CSCRLAGAIDEQYF.

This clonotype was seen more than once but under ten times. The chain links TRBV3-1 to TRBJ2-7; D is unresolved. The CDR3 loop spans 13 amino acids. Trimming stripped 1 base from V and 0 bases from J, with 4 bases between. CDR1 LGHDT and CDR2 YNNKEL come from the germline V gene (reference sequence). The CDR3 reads CASSQVPSYEQYV. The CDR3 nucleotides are TGTGCCAGCAGCCAAGTTCCCTCCTACGAGCAGTACGTC.

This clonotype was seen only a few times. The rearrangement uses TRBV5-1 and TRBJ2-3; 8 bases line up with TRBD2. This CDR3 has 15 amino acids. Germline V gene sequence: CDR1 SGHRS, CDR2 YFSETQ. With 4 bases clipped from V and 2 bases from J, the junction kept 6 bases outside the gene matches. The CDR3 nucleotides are TGCGCCAGCAGCCCTGACGGGAGGGTCACAGATACGCAGTATTTT. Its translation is CASSPDGRVTDTQYF. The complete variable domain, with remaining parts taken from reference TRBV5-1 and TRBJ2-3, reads KAGVTQTPRYLIKTRGQQVTLSCSPISGHRSVSWYQQTPGQGLQFLFEYFSETQRNKGNFPGRFSGRQFSNSRSEMNVSTLELGDSALYLCASSPDGRVTDTQYFGPGTRLTVL.

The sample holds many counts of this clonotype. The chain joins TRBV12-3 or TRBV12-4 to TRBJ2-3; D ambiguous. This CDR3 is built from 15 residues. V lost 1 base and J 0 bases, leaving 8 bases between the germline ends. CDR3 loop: CASSLESPSTDTQYF. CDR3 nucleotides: TGTGCCAGCAGTTTAGAATCCCCTAGCACAGATACGCAGTATTTT.

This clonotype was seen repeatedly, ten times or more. As DNA, the CDR3 is TGTGCCAGCAGCGTAGGCGGCGGGAACCCCACAGATACGCAGTATTTT. This translates into CASSVGGGNPTDTQYF. The V call is TRBV9, the J call TRBJ2-3; D is possibly TRBD2 (6 bases). The germline V gene has CDR1 SGDLS and CDR2 YYNGEE. The V and J ends lost 0 bases and 2 bases respectively, with 13 bases between them. The CDR3 length is 16 residues.

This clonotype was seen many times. The CDR3 spells CASSRGPGGGELFF. CDR3 in DNA: TGTGCCAGCAGTCGTGGACCGGGAGGCGGGGAGCTGTTTTTT. This chain uses TRBV12-3 or TRBV12-4 with TRBJ2-2, with TRBD2 matching over 7 bases. Trimming removed 5 bases from V and 7 bases from J; junction bases left unmatched: 7. The CDR3 extends over 14 amino acids.

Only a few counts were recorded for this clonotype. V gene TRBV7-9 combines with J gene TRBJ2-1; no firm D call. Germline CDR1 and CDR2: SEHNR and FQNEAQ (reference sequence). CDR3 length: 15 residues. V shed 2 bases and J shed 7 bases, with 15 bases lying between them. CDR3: CASSLSRRRNNEQFF. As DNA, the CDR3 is TGTGCCAGCAGCTTAAGCCGGAGACGGAATAATGAGCAGTTCTTC. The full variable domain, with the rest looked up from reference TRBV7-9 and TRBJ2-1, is DTGVSQNPRHKITKRGQNVTFRCDPISEHNRLYWYRQTLGQGPEFLTYFQNEAQLEKSRLLSDRFSAERPKGSFSTLEIQRTEQGDSAMYLCASSLSRRRNNEQFFGPGTRLTVL.

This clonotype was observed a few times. CDR3 loop: CASGPRDRGRFPPEQYF. CDR3 DNA: TGTGCCAGCGGGCCCCGGGACAGGGGGCGTTTTCCCCCCGAGCAGTACTTC. The chain is built from TRBV14 and TRBJ2-7; 12 bases fit TRBD1. The germline CDR1 and CDR2 sequences are SGHDN and FVKESK. Trimming took 8 bases from V and 6 from J; bases not matched to a gene: 17. The CDR3 totals 17 residues.